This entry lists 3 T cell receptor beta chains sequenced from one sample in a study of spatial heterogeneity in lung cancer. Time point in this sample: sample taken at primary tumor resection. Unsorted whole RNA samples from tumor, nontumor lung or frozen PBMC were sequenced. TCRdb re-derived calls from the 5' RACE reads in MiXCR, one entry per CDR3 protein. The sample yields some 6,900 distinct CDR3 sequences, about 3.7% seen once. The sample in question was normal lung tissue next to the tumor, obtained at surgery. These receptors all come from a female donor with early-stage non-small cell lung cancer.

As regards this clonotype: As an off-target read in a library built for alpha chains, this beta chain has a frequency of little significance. CDR3 DNA sequence: TGTGCCAGGCAACAGGGTACCGGGAACGGGGGAGGCTACACCTTC. It translates to CARQQGTGNGGGYTF. The V and J genes are TRBV5-6 and TRBJ1-2; perhaps TRBD1 as D (6 bases). With 8 bases removed from V and 8 bases from J, the gap between germline ends came to 25 bases. CDR1 and CDR2 from the germline V gene are SGHDT and YYEEEE. CDR3 length: 15 amino acids.

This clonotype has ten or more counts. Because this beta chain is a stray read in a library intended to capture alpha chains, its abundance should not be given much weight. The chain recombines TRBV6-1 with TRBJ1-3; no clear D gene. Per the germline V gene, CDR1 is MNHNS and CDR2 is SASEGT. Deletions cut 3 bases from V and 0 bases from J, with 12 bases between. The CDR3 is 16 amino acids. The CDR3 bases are TGTGCCAGCAGTGACGTTCCCGGCGCCTCTGGAAACACCATATATTTT. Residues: CASSDVPGASGNTIYF.

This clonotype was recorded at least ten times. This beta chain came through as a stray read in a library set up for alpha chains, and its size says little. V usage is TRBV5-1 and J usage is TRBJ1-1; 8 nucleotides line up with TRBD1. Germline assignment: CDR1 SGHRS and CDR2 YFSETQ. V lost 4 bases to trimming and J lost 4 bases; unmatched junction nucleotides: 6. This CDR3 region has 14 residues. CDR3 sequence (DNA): TGCGCCAGCAGCGCCGGACAGGGAGGCACTGAAGCTTTCTTT. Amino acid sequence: CASSAGQGGTEAFF.